Following are 25 T cell receptor beta chains from one sample sequenced in a study of blood T cell repertoires in COVID-19 (dated by TCRdb to about 2020). The library was built by means of the immunoSEQ multiplex PCR assay. In TCRdb, the immuneACCESS table is reduced to in-frame sequences with V and J assigned. These tables do not hold every clone; where another copy was compared, an unresolved V gene accounts for under half, and the others remain unexplained. Recorded for this sample are 150,000 or so clones; roughly 87% of them occurred a single time. The ten biggest clones cover 5% to 6% of the sample. Sequenced sample: peripheral blood. These receptors all stem from a human donor in a cohort sampled during active COVID-19.

For this clone: The CDR3 does not close with the conserved phenylalanine or tryptophan, likely indicating a read error. V and J are TRBV28 and TRBJ2-3; 8 nucleotides match TRBD1. Losses at the gene ends were 7 bases for V and 5 bases for J; bases not matched to a gene: 11. Germline values: CDR1 MDHEN, CDR2 SYDVKM. The length of the CDR3 is 15 residues. The DNA of the CDR3 is TGTGCCAGCACCCGCGGGGCAGGGGGCTTAGATACGCAGTATTCT. It translates to CASTRGAGGLDTQYS.

V is TRBV30 and J is TRBJ2-3, with 13 bases lining up with TRBD2. There are 18 residues in the CDR3. The germline gives CDR1 GTSNPN, CDR2 SVGIG (reference sequence). The trim removed 1 base at V and 1 base at J, leaving 8 bases unmatched. As DNA, the CDR3 is TGTGCCTGGAGTGGGGAACTAGCGGGGGGGCCTCGCACAGATACGCAGTATTTT. Amino acid sequence: CAWSGELAGGPRTDTQYF. Looking up the rest from reference TRBV30 and TRBJ2-3 gives the full variable domain: SQTIHQWPATLVQPVGSPLSLECTVEGTSNPNLYWYRQAAGRGLQLLFYSVGIGQISSEVPQNLSASRPQDRQFILSSKKLLLSDSGFYLCAWSGELAGGPRTDTQYFGPGTRLTVL.

The chain couples TRBV9 to TRBJ2-5; TRBD1 matches at 8 bases. This CDR3 is built from 17 residues. Germline values: CDR1 SGDLS, CDR2 YYNGEE. V dropped 2 bases and J dropped 2; count of bases not matched to a gene: 11. Here the CDR3 reads CASSVDPPQGAQETQYF. The CDR3 bases are TGTGCCAGCAGCGTGGACCCGCCCCAGGGGGCTCAAGAGACCCAGTACTTC.

The V call is TRBV7-9, the J call TRBJ1-5, with D possibly being TRBD1 (5 bases). This CDR3 is built from 14 residues. The V end lost 1 base, the J end lost 7 bases, and 11 bases lay between the germline ends. CDR1 SEHNR and CDR2 FQNEAQ come from the germline V gene (reference sequence). This CDR3 reads CASSLDGGGQPQHF. CDR3 bases: TGTGCCAGCAGCTTAGATGGGGGGGGACAGCCCCAGCATTTT. Variable domain in full (rest from reference TRBV7-9 and TRBJ1-5): DTGVSQNPRHKITKRGQNVTFRCDPISEHNRLYWYRQTLGQGPEFLTYFQNEAQLEKSRLLSDRFSAERPKGSFSTLEIQRTEQGDSAMYLCASSLDGGGQPQHFGDGTRLSIL.

The J gene is TRBJ2-6, the V gene TRBV4-3, with D tentatively TRBD1 (6 bases). Trimming took 1 base from V and 1 from J, leaving 11 bases between them. The CDR3 is 17 residues long. CDR1 is LGHNA, CDR2 YSLEER, per germline. The CDR3 protein is CASSQATGGSGANVLTF. DNA for the CDR3: TGCGCCAGCAGCCAAGCGACAGGAGGATCTGGGGCCAACGTCCTGACTTTC.

This sequence joins TRBV28 and TRBJ2-5; D may be TRBD2 (5 bases). Germline values: CDR1 MDHEN, CDR2 SYDVKM. This CDR3 comprises 15 residues. Trimming removed 6 bases from V and 5 bases from J, with 19 bases in between. The DNA of the CDR3 is TGTGCCAGCAGCCCTCTACTGGAGAGCGGCGAGACCCAGTACTTC. Protein product: CASSPLLESGETQYF.

In this sample, this clone turned up once. J is TRBJ1-1 and V is TRBV6-6, with a weak D call TRBD1 (5 bases). The CDR3 loop spans 13 amino acids. Germline lookup yields CDR1 MNHNY and CDR2 SVGAGI (reference sequence). With 5 bases removed from V and 2 bases from J, the gap between germline ends came to 9 bases. The DNA of the CDR3 is TGTGCCAGCAGTCAAGGGGAAAACACTGAAGCTTTCTTT. Translation gives CASSQGENTEAFF.

This clone came up a few times. This sequence joins TRBV6-2 or TRBV6-3 and TRBJ2-7; D remains ambiguous. Germline V gene sequence: CDR1 MNHEY, CDR2 SVGEGT. The ends were cut back, 2 bases at V and 2 bases at J, with 7 bases in the middle. The CDR3 spans 13 residues. In nucleotides, the CDR3 is TGTGCCAGCAGTTACATTACGGCCTACGAGCAGTACTTC. Amino acids: CASSYITAYEQYF.

The chain is built from TRBV6-5 and TRBJ2-5; TRBD2 is a possible D gene (5 bases). CDR1 and CDR2 (germline): MNHEY, SVGAGI. V lost 6 bases and J 2 bases, leaving 13 bases between the germline ends. The CDR3 is made up of 14 amino acids. The CDR3 nucleotides read TGTGCCAGCAGGAGGGTCGCACGACAAGAGACCCAGTACTTC. Protein sequence: CASRRVARQETQYF.

This CDR3 is CASSLTGGEQYF. DNA for the CDR3: TGTGCCAGCAGCTTGACAGGGGGGGAGCAGTACTTC. The V gene is TRBV7-2, the J gene TRBJ2-7; 9 bases are shared with TRBD1. Germline CDR1 reads SGHTA; CDR2 reads FQGNSA. After removal of 3 bases from V and 7 bases from J, the junction contained 1 base not matched to a gene. The CDR3 loop spans 12 amino acids.

The chain links TRBV6-5 to TRBJ2-2, with D tentatively TRBD2 (5 bases). This CDR3 spans 15 amino acids. CDR1 and CDR2 from the germline V gene are MNHEY and SVGAGI. V lost 0 bases and J lost 5, with 10 bases in between. CDR3 bases: TGTGCCAGCAGTTACTCTGGACTGGGTACCGGGGAGCTGTTTTTT. Protein product: CASSYSGLGTGELFF.

This sequence joins TRBV29-1 and TRBJ2-3, with D tentatively TRBD1 (5 bases). Germline CDR1 SQVTM, CDR2 ANQGSEA. This CDR3 contains 15 residues. Trimming cost V 7 bases and J 5 bases, with 22 bases left between them. The DNA of the CDR3 is TGCAGCGCCGCCCTGTGGGGCCCCCCCGGAGATACGCAGTATTTT. As protein: CSAALWGPPGDTQYF.

This chain joins TRBV28 and TRBJ1-6, with 9 bases lining up with TRBD1. Germline CDR1 is MDHEN and CDR2 is SYDVKM. The CDR3 is made up of 19 amino acids. The trim removed 5 bases at V and 0 bases at J, leaving 11 bases unmatched. CDR3 nucleotide sequence: TGTGCCAGCAGTCCACAGACAGGGGGGCCCGTCTCCTATAATTCACCCCTCCACTTT. Translating gives CASSPQTGGPVSYNSPLHF.

The V gene is TRBV27, the J gene TRBJ2-7, with a weak D call TRBD2 (7 bases). This CDR3 is built from 14 residues. Germline V CDR1 and CDR2: MNHEY, SMNVEV (reference sequence). Trimming took 8 bases from V and 2 from J, leaving 16 bases between them. DNA of the CDR3: TGTGCCAGCTTCCCGGGGGGCAGGGCCTACGAGCAGTACTTC. Residues: CASFPGGRAYEQYF.

The chain couples TRBV5-6 to TRBJ2-5, with D perhaps matching TRBD1 (7 bases). This CDR3 is built from 14 residues. Trimming removed 1 base from V and 1 base from J, with 8 bases in between. The germline V gene encodes CDR1 SGHDT and CDR2 YYEEEE. CDR3 sequence reads: CASSLQGGQETQYF. The CDR3 DNA reads TGTGCCAGCAGCTTGCAGGGGGGCCAAGAGACCCAGTACTTC. Looking up the rest from reference TRBV5-6 and TRBJ2-5 gives the full variable domain: DAGVTQSPTHLIKTRGQQVTLRCSPKSGHDTVSWYQQALGQGPQFIFQYYEEEERQRGNFPDRFSGHQFPNYSSELNVNALLLGDSALYLCASSLQGGQETQYFGPGTRLLVL.

This rearrangement joins TRBV14 to TRBJ2-7, with TRBD2 as a possible D gene (7 bases). There are 14 residues in the CDR3. V lost 1 base and J lost 8, with 15 bases in between. Germline CDR1 SGHDN, CDR2 FVKESK. The CDR3 is CASSQARGGTKQYF. The CDR3 DNA sequence: TGTGCCAGCAGCCAAGCAAGGGGGGGCACGAAGCAGTACTTC.

V gene TRBV11-3 combines with J gene TRBJ2-7; 9 bases match TRBD1. The CDR3 consists of 16 residues. Trimming removed 1 base from V and 4 bases from J; junction bases left unmatched: 8. From germline, CDR1 is SGHNT and CDR2 YENEEA. The CDR3 reads CASSLGGTGTRYEQYF. In DNA, the CDR3 is TGTGCCAGCAGCTTAGGCGGGACAGGGACAAGGTACGAGCAGTACTTC.

The V and J genes are TRBV19 and TRBJ2-3; 10 bases are shared with TRBD1. The CDR3 covers 19 residues. The germline CDR1 and CDR2 sequences are LNHDA and SQIVND (reference sequence). Unmatched junction bases numbered 16, after V lost 3 bases and J lost 4 bases. This chain's CDR3 is CASSIGDRGLSNIADTQYF. DNA for the CDR3: TGTGCCAGTAGTATTGGGGACAGGGGTTTATCAAATATCGCAGATACGCAGTATTTT.

This clone appeared once. The genes are TRBV29-1 and TRBJ2-6; D not resolved. Germline CDR1 is SQVTM and CDR2 is ANQGSEA. The CDR3 has 16 amino acids. V lost 5 bases, J lost 0 bases, and 14 bases lay in between. CDR3 amino acids: CSVFWPGISGANVLTF. In DNA, the CDR3 is TGCAGCGTTTTCTGGCCAGGCATCTCTGGGGCCAACGTCCTGACTTTC.

The gene calls are TRBV20-1 and TRBJ1-1; D not certain. V was trimmed by 0 bases and J by 4 bases, leaving 3 bases between them. Germline V gene sequence: CDR1 DFQATT, CDR2 SNEGSKA (reference sequence). This CDR3 region has 11 residues. The CDR3 bases are TGCAGTGCTAGAGATCTCACTGAAGCTTTCTTT. This sequence encodes CSARDLTEAFF.

The V gene is TRBV3-1 (or the pseudogene TRBV3-2), the J gene TRBJ2-7; 9 bases map to TRBD2. The germline V gene has CDR1 LGHDT and CDR2 YNNKEL (reference sequence). V lost 3 bases, J lost 5 bases, and 11 bases stayed unmatched. This CDR3 is built from 16 residues. CDR3 coding DNA: TGTGCCAGCAGCCAGGGGATAGCGGGGGCTAACCACGAGCAGTACTTC. This encodes CASSQGIAGANHEQYF.

The chain couples TRBV6-1 to TRBJ2-3; D is possibly TRBD2 (7 bases). Germline V gives CDR1 MNHNS, CDR2 SASEGT. With 2 bases removed from V and 3 bases from J, the gap between germline ends came to 18 bases. The CDR3 runs 17 residues. CDR3 coding DNA: TGTGCCAGCAGTGAACTGGAGGGGGGGGGCGAGACAGATACGCAGTATTTT. Translating it yields CASSELEGGGETDTQYF.

This chain uses TRBV15 with TRBJ1-3; D is unclear. CDR1 and CDR2 (germline): LNHNV, YYDKDF (reference sequence). V dropped 2 bases and J dropped 0 bases, with 17 bases sitting between them. The CDR3 is made up of 18 amino acids. CDR3 sequence reads: CATSRSSGFPSSGNTIYF. The CDR3 nucleotides are TGTGCCACCAGCAGATCCTCAGGTTTCCCTTCCTCTGGAAACACCATATATTTT.

This sequence joins TRBV30 and TRBJ2-5; a possible D gene is TRBD1 (5 bases). Germline V gene lookup returns CDR1 GTSNPN and CDR2 SVGIG (reference sequence). The V end was cut by 2 bases, the J end by 2 bases, with 9 bases between. CDR3 size: 13 residues. CDR3 DNA sequence: TGTGCCTGGAGTTGGGGCAGTCAAGAGACCCAGTACTTC. This sequence encodes CAWSWGSQETQYF. The full variable domain, with the rest looked up from reference TRBV30 and TRBJ2-5, is SQTIHQWPATLVQPVGSPLSLECTVEGTSNPNLYWYRQAAGRGLQLLFYSVGIGQISSEVPQNLSASRPQDRQFILSSKKLLLSDSGFYLCAWSWGSQETQYFGPGTRLLVL.

This clone is a singleton in its sample. The chain links TRBV9 to TRBJ2-7; D is possibly TRBD2 (5 bases). Germline CDR1 is SGDLS and CDR2 is YYNGEE. CDR3 length: 14 amino acids. Trimming stripped 0 bases from V and 2 bases from J, with 9 bases between. CDR3 sequence (DNA): TGTGCCAGCAGCGTAGGAGCGGAGACCTACGAGCAGTACTTC. This sequence encodes CASSVGAETYEQYF.